This TCR beta chain derives from a study of CD8 T cells in ankylosing spondylitis. General study results and limits: Matched synovial fluid from ankylosing spondylitis patients was reported to be enriched for disease-linked clones. The disease-linked clones had a CD8+ phenotype and low blood frequencies. There were earlier reports of some motif variants in reactive arthritis synovial fluid and blood.

Molecular-barcoded quantitative 5'-RACE produced these TCR beta libraries. TCRdb redid the calling of the 5' RACE reads with MiXCR, one entry per CDR3 protein. This sample has 150,000 or so distinct CDR3 sequences; under 35% occur once, and the top ten carry 6%. Ten or more counts support this clonotype. Antigen specificity is unknown. The TCR sequence derives from a male donor with ankylosing spondylitis. The specimen was synovial fluid, either unsorted or a sorted T cell fraction (not recorded which).

CDR3: CASSFRHARGGTGSQAFF. The CDR3, as DNA: TGTGCCAGCAGTTTTAGACACGCGCGGGGAGGGACAGGCAGCCAAGCTTTCTTT. The chain combines TRBV12-3 or TRBV12-4 with TRBJ1-1; 8 bases align to TRBD1. This CDR3 spans 18 amino acids. J gave up 9 bases and V 3 bases, and 21 bases lay outside the gene matches.